This T cell receptor (beta chain) was found in a study of graft-versus-host responses after intestinal transplantation. Across the study: Every one of the recipients received anti-thymocyte globulin induction and afterwards took tacrolimus and steroids for about 3 years. Findings of the study overall: Circulating GvH clone levels at their peak were associated with HvG declines (early post-transplant). Patients with graft-donor T cell macrochimerism had high graft-versus-host to host-versus-graft clonal ratios in allografts. GvH clones were found in recipient marrow; some appeared first in ileum or blood.

Libraries were prepared by immunoSEQ multiplex PCR; TCRdb keeps only in-frame clonotypes and omits some of them. The table includes approximately 9,600 clones, about 91% detected once. This CDR3 is 14 amino acids long. CDR1 is SGHRS and CDR2 is YFSETQ in the germline V gene. Trimming pared 4 bases from V and 5 bases from J, leaving 13 bases between. About this clone itself: Its antigen is currently unknown.

This specimen was PBMCs, taken approximately 42 days after intestinal transplantation. The clonotype was recovered from a human patient who received an intestinal transplant, so some T cells may come from the graft donor. The V call is TRBV5-1, the J call TRBJ1-5; weak D call: TRBD1 (5 bases). The CDR3 bases are TGCGCCAGCAGCCCCGGGACTTTGGATCAGCCCCAGCATTTT. Residues: CASSPGTLDQPQHF.